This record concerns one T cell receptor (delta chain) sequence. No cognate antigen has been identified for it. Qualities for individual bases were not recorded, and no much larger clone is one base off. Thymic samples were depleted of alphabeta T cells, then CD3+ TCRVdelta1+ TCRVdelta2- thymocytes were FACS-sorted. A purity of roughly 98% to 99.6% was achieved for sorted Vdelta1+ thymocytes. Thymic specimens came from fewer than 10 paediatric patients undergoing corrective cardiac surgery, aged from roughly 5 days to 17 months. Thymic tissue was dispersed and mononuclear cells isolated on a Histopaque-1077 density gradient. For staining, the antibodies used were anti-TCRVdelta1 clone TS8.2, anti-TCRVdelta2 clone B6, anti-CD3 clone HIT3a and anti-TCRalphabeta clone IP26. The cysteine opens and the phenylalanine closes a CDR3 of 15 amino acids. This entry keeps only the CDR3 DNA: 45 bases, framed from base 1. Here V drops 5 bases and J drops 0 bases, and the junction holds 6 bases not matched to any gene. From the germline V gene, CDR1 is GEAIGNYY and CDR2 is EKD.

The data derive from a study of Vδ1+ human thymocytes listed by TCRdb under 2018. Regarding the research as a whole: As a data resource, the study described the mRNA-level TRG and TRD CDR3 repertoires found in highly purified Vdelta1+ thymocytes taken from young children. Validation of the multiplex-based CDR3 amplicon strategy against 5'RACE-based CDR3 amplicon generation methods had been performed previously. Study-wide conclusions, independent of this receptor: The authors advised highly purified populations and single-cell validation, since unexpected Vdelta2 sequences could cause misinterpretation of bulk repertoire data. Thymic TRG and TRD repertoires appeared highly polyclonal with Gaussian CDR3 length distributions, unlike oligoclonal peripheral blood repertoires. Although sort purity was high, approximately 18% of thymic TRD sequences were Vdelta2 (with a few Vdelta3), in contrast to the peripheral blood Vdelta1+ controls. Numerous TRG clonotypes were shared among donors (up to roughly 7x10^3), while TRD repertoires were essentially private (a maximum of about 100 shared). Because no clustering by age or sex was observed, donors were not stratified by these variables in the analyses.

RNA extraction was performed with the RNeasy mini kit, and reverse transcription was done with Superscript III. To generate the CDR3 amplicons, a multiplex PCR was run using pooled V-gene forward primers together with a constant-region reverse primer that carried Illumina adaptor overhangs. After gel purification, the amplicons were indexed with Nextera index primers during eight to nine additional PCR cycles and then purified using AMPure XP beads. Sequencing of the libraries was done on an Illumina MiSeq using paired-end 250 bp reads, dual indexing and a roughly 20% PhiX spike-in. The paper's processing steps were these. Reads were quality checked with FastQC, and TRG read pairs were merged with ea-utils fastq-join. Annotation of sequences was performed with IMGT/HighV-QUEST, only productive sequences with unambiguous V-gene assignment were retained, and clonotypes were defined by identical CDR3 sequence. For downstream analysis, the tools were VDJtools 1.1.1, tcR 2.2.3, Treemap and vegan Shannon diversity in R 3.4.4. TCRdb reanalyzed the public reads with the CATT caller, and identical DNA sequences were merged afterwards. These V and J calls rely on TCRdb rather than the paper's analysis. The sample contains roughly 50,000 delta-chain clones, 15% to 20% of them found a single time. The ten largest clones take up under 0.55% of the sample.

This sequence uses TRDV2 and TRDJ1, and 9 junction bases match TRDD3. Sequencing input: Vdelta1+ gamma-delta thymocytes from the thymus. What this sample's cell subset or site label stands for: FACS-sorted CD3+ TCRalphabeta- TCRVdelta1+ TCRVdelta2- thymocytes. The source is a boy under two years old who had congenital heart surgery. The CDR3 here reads CACGPGGSYTDKLIF. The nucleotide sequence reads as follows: TGTGCCTGTGGACCTGGGGGATCGTACACCGATAAACTCATCTTT.